This T cell receptor beta chain was captured in a study of graft-versus-host responses after intestinal transplantation (dated by TCRdb to the early 2020s). Concerning the study at large: Multivisceral, liver-intestinal, or isolated intestinal transplants were received by the recipients. Every recipient was given anti-thymocyte globulin induction, then maintenance tacrolimus and steroids for around three years. Bulk TCR-beta CDR3 sequencing was used to track graft-versus-host and host-versus-graft alloreactive T cell clones in the graft, circulation and bone marrow after intestinal transplantation. Alloreactive clones were identified by sequencing pre-transplant mixed lymphocyte reaction products and comparing these products with unstimulated pre-transplant donor and recipient T cells. The cohort enrolled about two dozen intestinal transplant recipients, one of whom was a retransplant, and a few patients without pretransplant specimens were excluded. A peak of at least 4% donor T cells among recipient peripheral blood mononuclear cells was the definition used for donor T cell macrochimerism. Rather than being sequenced by the commercial service, samples from a few later patients were sequenced in-house on an Illumina MiSeq and processed with MiXCR.

Overall study results and their limits: The conclusions were limited by the relatively low number and heterogeneity of the intestinal transplant patients. Early after transplant, peak levels of circulating GvH clones were associated with declines in HvG clones. GvH clones were detected in recipient bone marrow, and some of these GvH clones were observed earlier in ileal mucosa or blood, consistent with an intestinal mucosal origin. In patients with donor T cell macrochimerism, the allografts had high GvH to HvG T cell clonal ratios.

A distance of 16 bases separates the germline ends of V and J, which lose 2 bases and 2 bases respectively. CDR1 and CDR2 are read off the germline V gene as SGHRS and YFSETQ. Its CDR3 holds 16 amino acids, cysteine through phenylalanine. Here the CDR3 DNA is all that survives: 48 bases in frame from base 1. Blood samples were collected up to 4 times in the first month after transplant and then at least monthly when available. The method behind the library was the immunoSEQ multiplex PCR assay. High-throughput TCR-beta CDR3 sequencing of genomic DNA from most patients was performed by Adaptive Biotechnologies. The original methods were these. Adaptive's ImmunoSEQ software was the source of the TCR sequencing data for roughly 19 patients, while three other patients were processed with MiXCR and VDJtools. Because the origin of CDR3 nucleotide sequences shared between donor and recipient could not be assigned, those sequences were removed. At least 2-fold expansion over unstimulated cells and a minimum CFSE-low frequency of 0.002% (template counts) or 0.001% (read counts) were required for clones to be classified as alloreactive. Mappable clones were those detected in sequenced pre-transplant spleen, lymph node, or MLR CFSE-low populations of the donor or recipient. The cumulative frequency of alloreactive clones was calculated as a percentage of all sequences, weighted by copy number. As stored in TCRdb, this immuneACCESS dataset retains in-frame rearrangements with V and J assigned. A fraction of the clones does not appear; measured against another copy, unresolved V genes explain less than half of the discrepancy, and the remainder lacks a known reason. D and trimming come from the DNA, and the V and J calls and clone size come from that table. For this sample there are about 47,000 clones; 85% to 95% appear just once. The ten largest clones represent 5.5% to 6% of the sample.

Comment on this clone: It has no known antigen specificity. Nothing much larger sits one base from this clone, and base qualities are not available.

The sample was PBMCs, taken 750 to 850 days after a first intestinal transplant, on the day of a second. This clonotype was obtained from a human patient who received an intestinal transplant, so some T cells may come from the graft donor. This chain joins TRBV5-1 to TRBJ1-2, with TRBD1 perhaps the D gene, on 5 matching bases. CDR3 sequence: CASSFTTENENYGYTF. DNA sequence: TGCGCCAGCAGCTTCACGACAGAGAACGAAAACTATGGCTACACCTTC.